A selection of T cell receptor beta chains follows, all from one sample in a study of CD8+ T cells in alopecia areata. Repertoires were generated with immunoSEQ multiplex PCR, while TCRdb's copy carries only in-frame clones and drops some. Of about 190,000 clones detected, roughly 64% appear once; the ten largest clones hold 4% to 5%. Sample: CD4+ T cells sorted from blood, taken at week 4, from a patient treated with tofacitinib. The receptors were sampled from a human donor with alopecia areata. Each CDR3 is given with its conserved first and last residue. D genes are given only for firm matches. Clone size appears in some rows only: once, few, many, or a class for an expanded clone.

>TRBJ2-5|TRBD1|-|TRBV7-2
TGTGCCAGCAGCTCCCTGGCCACAGGGGGAGAGACCCAGTACTTC
CASSSLATGGETQYF
>TRBJ1-2|TRBD1|-|TRBV5-1
TGCGCCAGCAGCTTGATTTCGGTCAGGGGGCTTGATGGCTACACCTTC
CASSLISVRGLDGYTF
>TRBJ1-1|-|-|TRBV30
TGTGCCTGGAGTGTACGTTTACGGGGAGAAGCTTTCTTT
CAWSVRLRGEAFF
>TRBJ2-7|TRBD1|-|TRBV29-1
TGCAGCGTAGCAGGGGGTGAAACCTACGAGCAGTACTTC
CSVAGGETYEQYF
>TRBJ2-5|-|-|TRBV27
TGTGCCAGCAGTTTTGGACGGGTTCGGGCGGAGACCCAGTACTTC
CASSFGRVRAETQYF
>TRBJ1-2|-|-|TRBV6-5
TGTGCCAGCAGTTACTCCAGTGTAGGCGACTATGGCTACACCTTC
CASSYSSVGDYGYTF
>TRBJ2-4|-|-|TRBV7-9
TGTGCCAGCACCCGCTCGGGGGCCGTGGCCAAAAACATTCAGTACTTC
CASTRSGAVAKNIQYF
>TRBJ2-2|-|-|TRBV6-4
TGTGCCAGCAGTGCACAGGGTGCCGGGGAGCTGTTTTTT
CASSAQGAGELFF
>TRBJ1-2|-|-|TRBV30
TGTGCCTGGAGTCAGCCGGGACCGAAGGGAGGCTACACCTTC
CAWSQPGPKGGYTF
>TRBJ2-5|TRBD2|few|TRBV6-5
TGTGCCAGCAGCCCCGGGACTAGAGGGGAGACCCAGTACTTC
CASSPGTRGETQYF
>TRBJ2-5|TRBD1|-|TRBV4-1
TGCGCCAGCAGCTATACCGGGACAGGGAAAGAGACCCAGTACTTC
CASSYTGTGKETQYF
>TRBJ1-2|TRBD1|few|TRBV5-6
TGTGCCAGCAGCAAGGACGACAGGGGGCCTAACTATGGCTACACCTTC
CASSKDDRGPNYGYTF
>TRBJ1-1|-|-|TRBV30
TGTGCCTGGAGCGCTAGGCTGGAAGCTTTCTTT
CAWSARLEAFF
>TRBJ2-3|TRBD1|many|TRBV5-4
TGTGCCAGCAGCCCAGGACAGGAAGGGGAGTATTTT
CASSPGQEGEYF
>TRBJ2-7|-|-|TRBV14
TGTGCCAGCAGCCAAAACCACCAGGGAGGCGAGCAGTACTTC
CASSQNHQGGEQYF
>TRBJ2-1|TRBD1|-|TRBV7-2
TGTGCCAGCAGCTTAGCGTGGCAGGGGGCTCCCTCATGGCAGTTCTTC
CASSLAWQGAPSWQFF
>TRBJ2-2|TRBD2|-|TRBV2
TGTGCCAGCTCTAGCGGGGGAACGAACACCGGGGAGCTGTTTTTT
CASSSGGTNTGELFF
>TRBJ2-5|TRBD1|-|TRBV29-1
TGCAGCGCAGGACAGGGGCAAGAGACCCAGTACTTC
CSAGQGQETQYF
>TRBJ1-2|-|-|TRBV5-6
TGTGCCAGCAGCGCCCGGACCGCTGACAATAACTATGGCTACACCTTC
CASSARTADNNYGYTF
>TRBJ2-5|TRBD1|-|TRBV29-1
TGCAGCGTTGATCGGGGACAGGGTAGAGGGGAGACCCAGTACTTC
CSVDRGQGRGETQYF
>TRBJ1-5|TRBD1|once|TRBV4-2
TGTGCCAGCAGCCAAAGTTCGGGGACAGGGTATCAGCCCCAGCATTTT
CASSQSSGTGYQPQHF
>TRBJ1-1|TRBD1|-|TRBV5-1
TGCGCCAGCAGCTCCTGGACAGGCAACACTGAAGCTTTCTTT
CASSSWTGNTEAFF
>TRBJ1-1|-|-|TRBV27
TGTGCCAGCCAGGGGAAAACTTACACTGAAGCTTTCTTT
CASQGKTYTEAFF
>TRBJ2-7|-|-|TRBV5-1
TGCGCCAGCAGACGGGGACTTCACGAGCAGTACTTC
CASRRGLHEQYF
>TRBJ1-2|-|-|TRBV9
TGTGCCAGCAGCGAGACAGGCTACCGTGGCTACACCTTC
CASSETGYRGYTF
>TRBJ2-3|TRBD1|few|TRBV5-6
TGTGCCAGCAGCTTTCCGGGACAGGGTGTCACAGATACGCAGTATTTT
CASSFPGQGVTDTQYF
>TRBJ1-2|-|-|TRBV29-1
TGCAGCTCCTTGGAATGGAACTATGGCTACACCTTC
CSSLEWNYGYTF
>TRBJ2-3|TRBD2|few|TRBV7-6
TGTGCCAGCAGCCCAGGGCGGGGGGGTAGCACAGATACGCAGTATTTT
CASSPGRGGSTDTQYF
>TRBJ1-5|-|-|TRBV6-1
TGTGCCATCAGTTCACAGGCTAATAGCAATCAGCCCCAGCATTTT
CAISSQANSNQPQHF
>TRBJ2-7|-|few|TRBV20-1
TGCAGTGCAAGGGGGGGGTACGAGCAGTACTTC
CSARGGYEQYF
>TRBJ2-5|-|-|TRBV25-1
TGTGCCAGCAGTGTCGAGGTCCAAGAGACCCAGTACTTC
CASSVEVQETQYF
>TRBJ1-2|-|-|TRBV5-5
TGCGCCAGCAACCTAGGAGGTGGCTACACCTTC
CASNLGGGYTF